The TCR beta chain under discussion was sequenced for a study of blood T cell repertoires in COVID-19 (TCRdb year 2020). Notes on the research overall: Collaborator samples came from the United States, Italy and Spain and covered acute and convalescent phases of COVID-19. Samples came from the ongoing ImmuneRACE study (first 160 participants) plus 1,254 subjects from 6 global collaborators. Deeply sampled blood TCRbeta repertoires from subjects exposed to, actively infected with, or recovered from COVID-19 were included in the dataset. The repertoires were made available in a free public database intended to serve as a resource for research on the immune response to SARS-CoV-2. The prospective study material was composed of cDNA or gDNA derived from T cells, B-cell-depleted T cells, or PBMCs. Where HLA class I and class II types were available, the types were taken from metadata supplied by the sample provider, not from assay-based typing. Sample metadata almost always included a de-identified subject ID, COVID-19 status, age in years and sex.

Concerning this clone: It has no known antigen specificity. No clone much larger than this one lies a single base away; base qualities are absent.

Whole blood was collected in K2EDTA tubes by collaborating institutions according to the institutions' own protocols. For TCRbeta analysis, collaborators shipped samples in one of three forms: frozen whole blood, isolated PBMCs, or DNA extracted from either of those sample types. TCRbeta CDR3 regions were amplified from genomic DNA by means of the immunoSEQ Assay, a bias-controlled multiplex PCR. The study's own analysis went as follows. The number of nucleated cells in each sample was estimated by amplification of reference gene primers within the assay. Sequence reads were collapsed and filtered to measure the absolute abundance of every unique TCRbeta CDR3 rearrangement. Productive Simpson clonality was computed per sample as the square root of Simpson's diversity index over productive rearrangements. In its TCRdb copy, this immuneACCESS table keeps in-frame sequences only and misses some clones. Where compared with another copy, unresolved V genes explain less than half of these, and the others have no known cause. V, J and clone size are those of that table, while D and trimming were read from the DNA. The sample records roughly 200,000 clones, about 90% of which are singletons. The ten largest clones represent 20% to 25% of the sample.

Trimming takes 4 bases off V and 2 bases off J; junction bases not matched to a gene: 4. Looking up the germline V gene yields CDR1 SNHLY and CDR2 FYNNEI. The CDR3, from cysteine to phenylalanine, totals 17 residues. CDR3 DNA only is kept here, 51 bases in frame from base 1. What the authors observed across the whole study: How much clinical and demographic metadata was included differed by source and by participant, and the metadata was provided uncurated.

The sequence derives from a man in his 60s with active or convalescent COVID-19. The V gene is TRBV2 and the J gene is TRBJ2-2, with 13 central nucleotides matching TRBD2. Source material: peripheral blood. The sequenced DNA is TGTGCCAGCAGTGGGACTAGCGGGGGCGCAAACACCGGGGAGCTGTTTTTT. It codes for CASSGTSGGANTGELFF.